These 19 T cell receptor beta chains were sequenced from one sample in a study of cytomegalovirus exposure and HLA in healthy donors. Only in-frame clones appear in the TCRdb table, and some are missing; sequencing was by immunoSEQ multiplex PCR. Of some 100,000 clones detected, 86% appear once; the ten largest clones hold under 5%. The sequenced sample consisted of PBMCs. These receptor sequences come from a man aged 18 to 35 in good health and CMV-seronegative.

The rearrangement uses TRBV5-6 and TRBJ2-7, with a possible D match to TRBD2 (6 bases). The CDR3 runs to 14 residues. V lost 3 bases and J lost 2, with 12 bases in between. Germline V gene sequence: CDR1 SGHDT, CDR2 YYEEEE. The CDR3 sequence: CASSYWDSPYEQYF. The CDR3 nucleotides are TGTGCCAGCAGCTACTGGGACTCCCCCTACGAGCAGTACTTC.

V is TRBV29-1 and J is TRBJ2-5, with D possibly being TRBD1 (5 bases). The V end was cut by 7 bases, the J end by 2 bases, with 11 bases between. The CDR3 spans 12 residues. Germline-derived CDR1 and CDR2 are SQVTM and ANQGSEA. Written as DNA, the CDR3 is TGCAGCGGCGCAACAGGACAAGAGACCCAGTACTTC. Its protein product is CSGATGQETQYF.

The chain links TRBV27 to TRBJ2-5; TRBD2 aligns across 15 bases. J was trimmed by 1 base and V by 0 bases; bases with no gene match: 15. This CDR3 spans 22 amino acids. Germline CDR1 is MNHEY and CDR2 is SMNVEV (reference sequence). CDR3 protein: CASSLSSPGTSGGLGFQETQYF. DNA of the CDR3: TGTGCCAGCAGTTTATCCAGCCCCGGGACTAGCGGGGGGTTGGGGTTCCAAGAGACCCAGTACTTC.

The chain links TRBV10-2 to TRBJ2-3; 8 bases map to TRBD2. V was pared by 2 bases and J by 1 base, with 14 bases of the junction left unmatched. CDR3 length equals 19 residues. Germline CDR1 WSHSY, CDR2 SAAADI. CDR3 nucleotides: TGCGCCAGCAGTGAGATGGGACTAGTGGAGTTGGTTGGCACAGATACGCAGTATTTT. This translates into CASSEMGLVELVGTDTQYF.

The CDR3 nucleotides are TGTGCCAGCAGTGAAGCCGGGGGGTCGGGTCAGCCCCAGCATTTT. This codes for CASSEAGGSGQPQHF. This chain connects TRBV6-1 to TRBJ1-5, with D perhaps TRBD1 (5 bases). The germline V gene has CDR1 MNHNS and CDR2 SASEGT. The V gene lost 0 bases and the J gene lost 6 bases, with 12 bases spanning the gap. This CDR3 region has 15 residues.

The CDR3 DNA is TGTGCCAGCAGTGAATTAATTGCCGGGAAAAACATTCAGTACTTC. This translates into CASSELIAGKNIQYF. This chain links TRBV25-1 with TRBJ2-4; no clear D. From germline, CDR1 is MGHDK and CDR2 SYGVNS. CDR3 size: 15 residues. The V and J ends lost 1 base and 4 bases respectively, with 11 bases between them.

The rearrangement joins TRBV7-8 to TRBJ1-5, with TRBD1 matching 10 bases. The junction had 8 bases not matched to a gene; V was cut back by 1 base and J by 2 bases. Germline CDR1 reads SGHVS; CDR2 reads FQNEAQ. The CDR3 has 18 residues. DNA of the CDR3: TGTGCCAGCAGCTTAGGGACAGGGGGATTTAGGGGCAATCAGCCCCAGCATTTT. This codes for CASSLGTGGFRGNQPQHF.

The genes are TRBV27 and TRBJ1-3, with D maybe TRBD1 (5 bases). V lost 6 bases to trimming and J lost 0 bases, with 12 bases between them. This CDR3 comprises 15 residues. Germline lookup yields CDR1 MNHEY and CDR2 SMNVEV (reference sequence). The CDR3 DNA follows: TGTGCCAGCAGCCGAAGGGGTTTCTCTGGAAACACCATATATTTT. It is translated as CASSRRGFSGNTIYF.

This sequence joins TRBV30 and TRBJ1-1, with TRBD1 as a possible D gene (6 bases). With 4 bases removed from V and 4 bases from J, the gap between germline ends came to 10 bases. The CDR3 extends over 12 amino acids. In germline, CDR1 is GTSNPN, CDR2 SVGIG (reference sequence). The CDR3 spells CAWTLGATEAFF. Written as DNA, the CDR3 is TGTGCCTGGACTCTGGGGGCCACTGAAGCTTTCTTT. The variable domain in full, with the rest retrieved from reference TRBV30 and TRBJ1-1, is SQTIHQWPATLVQPVGSPLSLECTVEGTSNPNLYWYRQAAGRGLQLLFYSVGIGQISSEVPQNLSASRPQDRQFILSSKKLLLSDSGFYLCAWTLGATEAFFGQGTRLTVV.

This chain links TRBV5-4 with TRBJ2-5, with 12 positions matching TRBD2. J gave up 7 bases and V 1 base, and 8 bases lay outside the gene matches. Germline V lookup: CDR1 SGHNT, CDR2 YYREEE (reference sequence). The CDR3 runs to 16 residues. CDR3 sequence (DNA): TGTGCCAGCAGCTTGACTAGCGGGGGGTTTTTTGGGACCCAGTACTTC. This sequence encodes CASSLTSGGFFGTQYF.

V is TRBV6-6 and J is TRBJ1-1; no clear D. The germline gives CDR1 MNHNY, CDR2 SVGAGI (reference sequence). V dropped 5 bases and J dropped 7 bases, with 14 bases sitting between them. CDR3 length equals 13 residues. The CDR3, as DNA: TGTGCCAGCAGTACCCTATATAGTGGTGAAGCTTTCTTT. It is translated as CASSTLYSGEAFF.

V usage is TRBV7-9 and J usage is TRBJ2-2, with 9 bases that match TRBD1. Germline V gene lookup returns CDR1 SEHNR and CDR2 FQNEAQ (reference sequence). The CDR3 covers 15 residues. The V segment lost 5 bases and the J segment 5 bases; nucleotides outside the gene matches: 6. In DNA form, the CDR3 reads TGTGCCAGCAGCCCCCCGGGACAGGGAACCGGGGAGCTGTTTTTT. Protein: CASSPPGQGTGELFF.

The chain has TRBV7-2 and TRBJ1-4, with 7 positions matching TRBD1. The length of the CDR3 is 16 residues. The V gene's germline CDR1 is SGHTA and CDR2 FQGNSA. V lost 1 base, J lost 4 bases, and 6 bases stayed unmatched. The CDR3 DNA is TGTGCCAGCAGCTTAGGACCAGGGGGAGGTAATGAAAAACTGTTTTTT. It translates to CASSLGPGGGNEKLFF. The full variable domain, its missing parts supplied by reference TRBV7-2 and TRBJ1-4, is GAGVSQSPSNKVTEKGKDVELRCDPISGHTALYWYRQSLGQGLEFLIYFQGNSAPDKSGLPSDRFSAERTGGSVSTLTIQRTQQEDSAVYLCASSLGPGGGNEKLFFGSGTQLSVL.

The chain carries TRBV29-1 and TRBJ2-2, with 8 nucleotides matching TRBD2. Germline values: CDR1 SQVTM, CDR2 ANQGSEA. V was pared by 7 bases and J by 6 bases, with 10 bases of the junction left unmatched. The CDR3 length is 14 residues. The CDR3 DNA reads TGCAGCGCCGGGGGGCGGGAGGTGGCCGGGGAGCTGTTTTTT. Translated, it gives CSAGGREVAGELFF.

The CDR3: CASSLEASGAYEQYF. The CDR3 nucleotides read TGTGCCAGCAGCTTAGAAGCTAGCGGGGCCTACGAGCAGTACTTC. The gene calls are TRBV7-8 and TRBJ2-7; the match to TRBD2 covers 9 bases. From germline, CDR1 is SGHVS and CDR2 FQNEAQ. The CDR3 contains 15 residues. Trimming took 1 base from V and 2 from J; bases not matched to a gene: 3.

The chain recombines TRBV6-1 with TRBJ2-7; the match to TRBD2 covers 15 bases. The germline V gene has CDR1 MNHNS and CDR2 SASEGT. The CDR3 has 15 residues. J lost 9 bases, V lost 4 bases, and 7 bases had no gene match. CDR3 protein: CASSGTSGGASRQYF. DNA for the CDR3: TGTGCCAGCAGTGGGACTAGCGGGGGGGCATCGCGGCAGTACTTC.

The CDR3 region has the DNA TGTGCCAGCAGTGGCTCCGGGACTAGCGGGGTTAAAGAGACCCAGTACTTC. Translating it yields CASSGSGTSGVKETQYF. The rearrangement links TRBV6-4 to TRBJ2-5, with 13 nucleotides matching TRBD2. The CDR3 has 17 amino acids. Germline CDR1 reads MRHNA; CDR2 reads SNTAGT. Losses at the gene ends were 4 bases for V and 3 bases for J; bases not matched to a gene: 8.

This chain connects TRBV30 to TRBJ2-2; 11 bases fit TRBD2. CDR3 size: 19 residues. Germline V lookup: CDR1 GTSNPN, CDR2 SVGIG (reference sequence). V shed 0 bases and J 5 bases; nucleotides not matched to a gene: 14. The CDR3 loop is CAWSVQGFGVAGGTGELFF. CDR3 DNA: TGTGCCTGGAGTGTACAGGGGTTCGGGGTAGCGGGAGGGACCGGGGAGCTGTTTTTT.

V gene TRBV6-1 combines with J gene TRBJ2-7; possible D gene TRBD1, 6 bases. The V and J ends lost 5 bases and 1 base respectively, with 9 bases between them. The length of the CDR3 is 13 residues. Germline V gene sequence: CDR1 MNHNS, CDR2 SASEGT. Here the CDR3 reads CASSRDKSYEQYF. The CDR3 DNA sequence: TGTGCCAGCAGTAGGGACAAGTCCTACGAGCAGTACTTC.